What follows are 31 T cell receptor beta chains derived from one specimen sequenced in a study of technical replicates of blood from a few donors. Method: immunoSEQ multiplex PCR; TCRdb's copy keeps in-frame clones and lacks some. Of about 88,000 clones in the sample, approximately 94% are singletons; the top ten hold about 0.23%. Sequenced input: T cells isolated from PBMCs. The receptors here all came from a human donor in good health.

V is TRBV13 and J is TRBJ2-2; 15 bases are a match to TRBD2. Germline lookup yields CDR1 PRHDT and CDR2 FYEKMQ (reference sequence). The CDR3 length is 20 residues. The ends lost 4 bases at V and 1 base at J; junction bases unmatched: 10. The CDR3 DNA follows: TGTGCCAGCAGCTCCCTTCCTGGGACTAGCGGGAGGAAGAACACCGGGGAGCTGTTTTTT. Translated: CASSSLPGTSGRKNTGELFF. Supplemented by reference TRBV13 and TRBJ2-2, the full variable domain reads AAGVIQSPRHLIKEKRETATLKCYPIPRHDTVYWYQQGPGQDPQFLISFYEKMQSDKGSIPDRFSAQQFSDYHSELNMSSLELGDSALYFCASSSLPGTSGRKNTGELFFGEGSRLTVL.

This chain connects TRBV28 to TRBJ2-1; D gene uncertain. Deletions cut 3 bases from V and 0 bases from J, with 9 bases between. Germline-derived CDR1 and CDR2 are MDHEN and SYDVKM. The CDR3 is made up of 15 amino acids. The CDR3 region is CASSFARPSYNEQFF. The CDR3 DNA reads TGTGCCAGCAGTTTTGCTAGACCCTCCTACAATGAGCAGTTCTTC.

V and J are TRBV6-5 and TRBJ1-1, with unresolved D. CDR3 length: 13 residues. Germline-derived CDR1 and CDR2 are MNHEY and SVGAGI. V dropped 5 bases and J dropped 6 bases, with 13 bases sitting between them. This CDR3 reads CASSVGVGAEAFF. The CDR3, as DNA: TGTGCCAGCAGTGTCGGGGTTGGGGCTGAAGCTTTCTTT.

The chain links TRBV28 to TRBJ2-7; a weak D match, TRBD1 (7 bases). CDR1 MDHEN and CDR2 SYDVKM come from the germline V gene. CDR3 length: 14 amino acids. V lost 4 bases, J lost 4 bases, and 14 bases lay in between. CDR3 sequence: CASSSETGTYEQYF. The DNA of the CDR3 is TGTGCCAGCAGTTCCGAGACAGGGACTTACGAGCAGTACTTC.

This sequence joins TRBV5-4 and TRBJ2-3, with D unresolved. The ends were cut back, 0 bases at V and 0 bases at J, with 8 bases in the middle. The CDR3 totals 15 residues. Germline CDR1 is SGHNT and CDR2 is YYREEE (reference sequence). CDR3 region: CASSLDFTSTDTQYF. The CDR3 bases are TGTGCCAGCAGCTTGGACTTCACTAGCACAGATACGCAGTATTTT.

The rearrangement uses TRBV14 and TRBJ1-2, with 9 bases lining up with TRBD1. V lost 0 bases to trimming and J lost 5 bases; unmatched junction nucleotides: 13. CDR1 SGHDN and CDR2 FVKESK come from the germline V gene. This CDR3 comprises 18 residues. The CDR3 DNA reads TGTGCCAGCAGCCAAGAAACAGGGGGCCTGGTAGACGGATATGGCTACACCTTC. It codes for CASSQETGGLVDGYGYTF.

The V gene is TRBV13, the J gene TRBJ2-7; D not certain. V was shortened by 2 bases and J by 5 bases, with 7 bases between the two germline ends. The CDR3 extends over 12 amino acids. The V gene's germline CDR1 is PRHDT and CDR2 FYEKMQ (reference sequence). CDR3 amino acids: CASSLIRNEQYF. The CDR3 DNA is TGTGCCAGCAGCTTAATCAGGAACGAGCAGTACTTC.

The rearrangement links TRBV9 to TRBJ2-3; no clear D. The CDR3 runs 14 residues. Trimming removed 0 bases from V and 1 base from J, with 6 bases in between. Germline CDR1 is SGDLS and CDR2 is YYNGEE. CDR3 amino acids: CASSVGTGTDTQYF. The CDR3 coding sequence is TGTGCCAGCAGCGTAGGAACTGGCACAGATACGCAGTATTTT. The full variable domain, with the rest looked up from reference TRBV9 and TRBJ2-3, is DSGVTQTPKHLITATGQRVTLRCSPRSGDLSVYWYQQSLDQGLQFLIQYYNGEERAKGNILERFSAQQFPDLHSELNLSSLELGDSALYFCASSVGTGTDTQYFGPGTRLTVL.

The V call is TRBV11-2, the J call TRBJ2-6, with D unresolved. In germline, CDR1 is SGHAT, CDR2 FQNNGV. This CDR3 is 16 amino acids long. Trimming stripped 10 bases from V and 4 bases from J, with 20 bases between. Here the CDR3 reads CATQALRRSGANVLTF. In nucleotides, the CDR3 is TGTGCCACCCAAGCTTTACGGAGATCCGGGGCCAACGTCCTGACTTTC.

The CDR3 here is CASSQPEQGGSYNEQFF. In nucleotides, the CDR3 is TGCGCCAGCAGCCAACCAGAACAGGGGGGCTCCTACAATGAGCAGTTCTTC. V and J are TRBV5-1 and TRBJ2-1, with 8 bases fitting TRBD1. The germline V gene has CDR1 SGHRS and CDR2 YFSETQ. The ends lost 4 bases at V and 0 bases at J; junction bases unmatched: 9. The CDR3 totals 17 residues.

The CDR3 reads CASSPLAGFSFYEQYF. The CDR3 region has the DNA TGCGCCAGCAGTCCCCTAGCGGGATTTAGTTTCTACGAGCAGTACTTC. The chain joins TRBV4-1 to TRBJ2-7; 9 nucleotides align to TRBD2. The J segment lost 3 bases and the V segment lost 6 bases, leaving 12 bases of the junction unmatched. The CDR3 loop spans 16 amino acids. The germline V gene encodes CDR1 MGHRA and CDR2 YSYEKL.

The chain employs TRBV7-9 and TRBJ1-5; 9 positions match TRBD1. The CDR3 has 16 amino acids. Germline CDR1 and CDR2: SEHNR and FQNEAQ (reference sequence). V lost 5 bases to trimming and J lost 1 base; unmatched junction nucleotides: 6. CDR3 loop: CASSPGQGKSNQPQHF. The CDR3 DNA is TGTGCCAGCAGCCCTGGACAGGGGAAGAGCAATCAGCCCCAGCATTTT.

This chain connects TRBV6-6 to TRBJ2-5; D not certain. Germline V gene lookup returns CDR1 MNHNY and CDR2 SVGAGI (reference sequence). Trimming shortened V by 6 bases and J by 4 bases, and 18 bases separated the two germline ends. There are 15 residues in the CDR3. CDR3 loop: CASSPTPLGLETQYF. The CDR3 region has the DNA TGTGCCAGCAGCCCAACCCCGCTTGGGCTAGAGACCCAGTACTTC.

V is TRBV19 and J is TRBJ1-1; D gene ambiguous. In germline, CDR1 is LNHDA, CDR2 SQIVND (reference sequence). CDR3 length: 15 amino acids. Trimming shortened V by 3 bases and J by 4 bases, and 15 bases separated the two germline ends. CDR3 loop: CASSIGLSGFTEAFF. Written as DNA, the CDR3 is TGTGCCAGTAGTATCGGCCTAAGCGGGTTCACTGAAGCTTTCTTT.

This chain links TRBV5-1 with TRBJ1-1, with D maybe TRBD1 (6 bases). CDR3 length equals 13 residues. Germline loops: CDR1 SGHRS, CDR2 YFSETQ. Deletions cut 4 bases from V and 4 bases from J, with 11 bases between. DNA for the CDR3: TGCGCCAGCAGCCGAAGGGGGGGCACTGAAGCTTTCTTT. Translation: CASSRRGGTEAFF.

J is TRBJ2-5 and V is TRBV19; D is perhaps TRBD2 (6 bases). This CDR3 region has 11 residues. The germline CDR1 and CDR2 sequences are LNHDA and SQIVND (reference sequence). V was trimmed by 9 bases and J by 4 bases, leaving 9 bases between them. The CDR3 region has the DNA TGTGCCAGCGGGGGAAGAGAGACCCAGTACTTC. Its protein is CASGGRETQYF.

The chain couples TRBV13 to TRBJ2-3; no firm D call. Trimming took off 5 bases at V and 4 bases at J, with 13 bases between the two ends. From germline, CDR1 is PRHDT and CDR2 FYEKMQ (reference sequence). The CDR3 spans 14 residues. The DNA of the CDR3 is TGTGCCAGCAGCCCAGGAACCCTTTCAGATACGCAGTATTTT. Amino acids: CASSPGTLSDTQYF.

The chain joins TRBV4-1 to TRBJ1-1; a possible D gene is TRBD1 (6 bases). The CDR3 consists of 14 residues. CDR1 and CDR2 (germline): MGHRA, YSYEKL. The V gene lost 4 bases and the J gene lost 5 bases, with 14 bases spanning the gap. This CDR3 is CASSLTRQVTEAFF. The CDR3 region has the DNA TGCGCCAGCAGCCTAACCCGACAGGTTACTGAAGCTTTCTTT.

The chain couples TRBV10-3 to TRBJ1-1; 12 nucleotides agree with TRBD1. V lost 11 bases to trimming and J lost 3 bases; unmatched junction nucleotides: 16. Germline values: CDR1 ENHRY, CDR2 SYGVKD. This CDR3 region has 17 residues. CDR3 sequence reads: CAVQPGTGGRGDTEAFF. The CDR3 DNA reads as TGTGCCGTCCAACCCGGGACAGGGGGCCGAGGGGACACTGAAGCTTTCTTT.

DNA of the CDR3: TGTGCCAGCAGTTTAACCGGGACAGAGAAACCCCAGCATTTT. Amino acid sequence: CASSLTGTEKPQHF. The chain couples TRBV28 to TRBJ1-5, with 7 bases that match TRBD1. V dropped 2 bases and J dropped 10; count of bases not matched to a gene: 8. The CDR3 length is 14 residues. The germline gives CDR1 MDHEN, CDR2 SYDVKM.

DNA of the CDR3: TGTGCCAGCAGCTTACCGGGAGGGGTCACCGGGGAGCTGTTTTTT. Translated: CASSLPGGVTGELFF. The genes are TRBV5-4 and TRBJ2-2; 8 nucleotides line up with TRBD2. Germline CDR1 and CDR2: SGHNT and YYREEE (reference sequence). Losses at the gene ends were 2 bases for V and 4 bases for J; bases not matched to a gene: 4. The CDR3 sequence is 15 residues long.

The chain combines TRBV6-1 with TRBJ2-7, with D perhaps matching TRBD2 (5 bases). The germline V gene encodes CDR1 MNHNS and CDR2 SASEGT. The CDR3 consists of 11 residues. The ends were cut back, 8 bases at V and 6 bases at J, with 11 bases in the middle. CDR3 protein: CASGSGPEQYF. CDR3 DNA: TGTGCCAGCGGGAGCGGTCCCGAGCAGTACTTC.

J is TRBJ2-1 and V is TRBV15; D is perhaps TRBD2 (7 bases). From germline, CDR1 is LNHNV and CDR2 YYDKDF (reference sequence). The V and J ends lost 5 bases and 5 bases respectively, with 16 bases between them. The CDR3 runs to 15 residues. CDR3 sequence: CATSEGGLRDNEQFF. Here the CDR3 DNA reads TGTGCCACCAGCGAGGGGGGGTTGCGGGACAATGAGCAGTTCTTC.

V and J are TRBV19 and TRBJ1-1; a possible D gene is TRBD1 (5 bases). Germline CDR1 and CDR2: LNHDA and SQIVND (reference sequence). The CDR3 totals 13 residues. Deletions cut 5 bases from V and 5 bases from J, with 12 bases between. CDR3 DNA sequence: TGTGCCAGTAGTCCGGGGGGGGTTACTGAAGCTTTCTTT. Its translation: CASSPGGVTEAFF.

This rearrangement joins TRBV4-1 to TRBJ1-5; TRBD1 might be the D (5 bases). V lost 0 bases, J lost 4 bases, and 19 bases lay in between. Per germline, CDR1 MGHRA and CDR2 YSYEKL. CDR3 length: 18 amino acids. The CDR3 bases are TGCGCCAGCAGCCAAGAATGGGATGGGGGGTTTAGTAATCAGCCCCAGCATTTT. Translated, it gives CASSQEWDGGFSNQPQHF.

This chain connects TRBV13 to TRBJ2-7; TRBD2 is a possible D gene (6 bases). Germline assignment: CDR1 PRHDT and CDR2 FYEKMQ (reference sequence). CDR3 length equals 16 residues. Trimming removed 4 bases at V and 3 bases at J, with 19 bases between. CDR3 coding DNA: TGTGCCAGCAGCTCCTCCGGGGGAGGTGGCTACTACGAGCAGTACTTC. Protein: CASSSSGGGGYYEQYF.

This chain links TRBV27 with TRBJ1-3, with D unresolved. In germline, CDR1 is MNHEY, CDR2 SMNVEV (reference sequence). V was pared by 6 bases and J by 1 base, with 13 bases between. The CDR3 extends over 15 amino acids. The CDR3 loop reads CASSPNPGSGNTIYF. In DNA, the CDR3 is TGTGCCAGCAGCCCTAATCCCGGTTCTGGAAACACCATATATTTT.

The CDR3 region is CASSGNRGRGWNEQFF. The CDR3, as DNA: TGTGCCAGCAGCGGAAACAGGGGGCGCGGTTGGAATGAGCAGTTCTTC. The chain combines TRBV7-9 with TRBJ2-1, with 9 bases fitting TRBD1. There are 16 residues in the CDR3. Germline V gene lookup returns CDR1 SEHNR and CDR2 FQNEAQ (reference sequence). The V segment lost 5 bases and the J segment 7 bases; nucleotides outside the gene matches: 12.

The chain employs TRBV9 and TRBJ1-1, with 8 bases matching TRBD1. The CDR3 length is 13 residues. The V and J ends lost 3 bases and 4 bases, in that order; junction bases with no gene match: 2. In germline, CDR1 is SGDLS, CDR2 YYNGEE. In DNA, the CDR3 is TGTGCCAGCAGCGACGGACAGGGCACTGAAGCTTTCTTT. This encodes CASSDGQGTEAFF.

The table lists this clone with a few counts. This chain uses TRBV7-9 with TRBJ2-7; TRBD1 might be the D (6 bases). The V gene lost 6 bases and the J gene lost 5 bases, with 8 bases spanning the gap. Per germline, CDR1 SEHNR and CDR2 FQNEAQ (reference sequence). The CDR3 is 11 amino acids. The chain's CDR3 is CASRAGDEQYF. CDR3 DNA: TGTGCCAGCAGGGCAGGGGACGAGCAGTACTTC.

The chain's CDR3 is CASSLPGQGSEKLFF. In DNA form, the CDR3 reads TGTGCCAGCAGTTTACCGGGACAGGGGAGTGAAAAACTGTTTTTT. The genes are TRBV28 and TRBJ1-4, with TRBD1 matching 10 bases. Germline CDR1 reads MDHEN; CDR2 reads SYDVKM. V dropped 2 bases and J dropped 7; count of bases not matched to a gene: 4. There are 15 residues in the CDR3.